This TCR beta chain was identified in a study of blood T cell repertoires in COVID-19. This clone came up once. The ends were cut back, 3 bases at V and 2 bases at J, with 13 bases in the middle. CDR1 SGHVS and CDR2 FNYEAQ come from the germline V gene. CDR3 length equals 16 residues. TCRdb keeps only in-frame clones here, not all; method: immunoSEQ multiplex PCR. The sample lists roughly 280,000 clones; around 83% were seen once. The chain combines TRBV7-6 with TRBJ1-4, with D uncertain. The receptor was derived from a man younger than 35 with active or convalescent COVID-19. Sequencing was done on a sample of peripheral blood. CDR3 region: CASSLGGFKTNEKLFF. The CDR3 DNA reads as TGTGCCAGCAGCTTGGGAGGATTTAAGACTAATGAAAAACTGTTTTTT.